The 20 T cell receptor beta chains in this list originate from one sample, sequenced in a study of blood T cells in healthy people across ages. It was with a sample-barcoded 5' primer and a J-beta primer mix that a second PCR of roughly 7 to 12 cycles was run. TCRdb re-called the 5' RACE reads with MiXCR, one entry per CDR3 protein. The data contain approximately 2,000,000 distinct CDR3 sequences, about two fifths of them singletons. The sequenced sample consisted of blood. These receptors came from a human donor in good health.

J is TRBJ2-3 and V is TRBV7-6, with no clear D. The CDR3 extends over 15 amino acids. The V gene's germline CDR1 is SGHVS and CDR2 FNYEAQ. V was trimmed by 4 bases and J by 3 bases, leaving 14 bases between them. The CDR3 loop reads CASSSRWKGTDTQYF. The DNA of the CDR3 is TGTGCCAGCAGCTCTCGATGGAAGGGAACAGATACGCAGTATTTT.

This clonotype was counted a few times. This chain links TRBV11-2 with TRBJ2-1, with 9 positions matching TRBD2. Germline V gene sequence: CDR1 SGHAT, CDR2 FQNNGV. V shed 3 bases and J 7 bases; nucleotides not matched to a gene: 7. The CDR3 is 15 residues long. In DNA form, the CDR3 reads TGTGCCAGCAGCTTCGGCGGGGGGGTTAAGAATGAGCAGTTCTTC. It is translated as CASSFGGGVKNEQFF.

The chain links TRBV15 to TRBJ1-4; the D gene is possibly TRBD1 (5 bases). V gave up 6 bases and J gave up 7 bases, with 18 bases separating them. Germline V lookup: CDR1 LNHNV, CDR2 YYDKDF (reference sequence). This CDR3 has 15 amino acids. The CDR3 sequence: CATRGPAPTPEKLFF. The CDR3 bases are TGTGCCACCAGGGGGCCTGCACCTACCCCTGAAAAACTGTTTTTT.

This clonotype has just a few counts. This chain links TRBV6-2 or TRBV6-3 with TRBJ2-5; D remains unclear. With 6 bases removed from V and 2 bases from J, the gap between germline ends came to 13 bases. The CDR3 is 14 residues long. Germline V gene data show CDR1 as MNHEY and CDR2 as SVGEGT. The CDR3 region is CASRHLGVQETQYF. In DNA form, the CDR3 reads TGTGCCAGCAGACACCTTGGGGTGCAAGAGACCCAGTACTTC.

In its sample, this clonotype was seen a few times. The gene calls are TRBV29-1 and TRBJ1-2; possibly TRBD1 for D (5 bases). Germline-derived CDR1 and CDR2 are SQVTM and ANQGSEA. This CDR3 has 10 amino acids. V was pared by 6 bases and J by 7 bases, with 9 bases between. The CDR3 DNA reads as TGCAGCGTCGTAGGGACTGGCTACACCTTC. Amino acids: CSVVGTGYTF.

A note on this clonotype: One end of the junction does not line up with germline, which may come from a read error. This rearrangement joins TRBV7-2 to TRBJ2-1; 11 bases line up with TRBD2. CDR1 is SGHTA and CDR2 is FQGNSA in the germline V gene. The CDR3 extends over 16 amino acids. DNA of the CDR3: TGTGCCAGCAGCTTAGGACTAGCGGGGACTTACAATGGGCAGTTCTTC. It is translated as CASSLGLAGTYNGQFF.

V usage is TRBV5-8 and J usage is TRBJ1-5; D might be TRBD1 (6 bases). Germline assignment: CDR1 SGHTS and CDR2 YDEGEE. There are 14 residues in the CDR3. Deletions cut 4 bases from V and 5 bases from J, with 13 bases between. The CDR3 DNA sequence: TGTGCCAGCAGCCCGGCAGGGGCTGATCAGCCCCAGCATTTT. Protein sequence: CASSPAGADQPQHF. The whole variable domain, remainder taken from reference TRBV5-8 and TRBJ1-5, is EAGVTQSPTHLIKTRGQQATLRCSPISGHTSVYWYQQALGLGLQFLLWYDEGEERNRGNFPPRFSGRQFPNYSSELNVNALELEDSALYLCASSPAGADQPQHFGDGTRLSIL.

The chain is built from TRBV23-1 and TRBJ2-7; 9 nucleotides agree with TRBD1. TRBV23-1 is marked as an open reading frame, function uncertain. CDR3 length: 17 amino acids. The junction had 12 bases not matched to a gene; V was cut back by 3 bases and J by 3 bases. The CDR3 nucleotides are TGCGCCAGCAGTCAGACAAGAACCCGGGACAGGGTCTACGAGCAGTACTTC. As protein: CASSQTRTRDRVYEQYF.

J is TRBJ2-5 and V is TRBV9, with TRBD1 matching 7 bases. Trimming removed 0 bases from V and 5 bases from J; junction bases left unmatched: 10. This CDR3 is 16 amino acids long. Per germline, CDR1 SGDLS and CDR2 YYNGEE. The CDR3 region is CASSVDYARGWETQYF. The DNA for the CDR3 is TGTGCCAGCAGCGTAGACTATGCCAGGGGGTGGGAGACCCAGTACTTC.

This rearrangement joins TRBV10-3 to TRBJ2-3, with 8 bases identical to TRBD2. The CDR3 loop spans 15 amino acids. Germline V gene sequence: CDR1 ENHRY, CDR2 SYGVKD. The V gene end was trimmed by 5 bases and the J gene end by 2 bases; junction bases not matched to a gene: 6. CDR3 protein: CAISRGGGSTDTQYF. CDR3 nucleotide sequence: TGTGCCATCAGTCGGGGGGGGGGCTCCACAGATACGCAGTATTTT.

Ten or more counts support this clonotype. The chain has TRBV12-3 or TRBV12-4 and TRBJ2-4; D ambiguous. The CDR3 runs to 11 residues. V lost 6 bases, J lost 4 bases, and 4 bases lay in between. The CDR3 region is CASRNKNIQYF. The CDR3 DNA reads as TGTGCCAGCAGAAATAAAAACATTCAGTACTTC.

This clonotype has just a few counts. The V and J genes are TRBV20-1 and TRBJ1-5, with TRBD1 matching 12 bases. CDR1 DFQATT and CDR2 SNEGSKA come from the germline V gene (reference sequence). The CDR3 runs to 13 residues. The V segment lost 6 bases and the J segment 11 bases; nucleotides outside the gene matches: 8. CDR3 residues: CSASGQGARAQHF. CDR3 bases: TGCAGTGCCTCGGGACAGGGGGCGCGGGCCCAGCATTTT.

This chain connects TRBV6-2 or TRBV6-3 to TRBJ1-5; D unresolved. The V gene lost 7 bases and the J gene lost 6 bases, with 10 bases spanning the gap. CDR1 and CDR2 (germline): MNHEY, SVGEGT. The CDR3 has 12 amino acids. Written as DNA, the CDR3 is TGTGCCAGCAACTCACCTTTTCAGCCCCAGCATTTT. This codes for CASNSPFQPQHF.

V gene TRBV7-2 combines with J gene TRBJ2-5, with 14 bases identical to TRBD2. The CDR3 covers 16 residues. Germline lookup yields CDR1 SGHTA and CDR2 FQGNSA. V shed 5 bases and J 5 bases; nucleotides not matched to a gene: 7. CDR3 amino acids: CASSRTSGGTRETQYF. The CDR3 coding sequence is TGTGCCAGCAGCCGGACTAGCGGGGGGACCCGGGAGACCCAGTACTTC.

The chain couples TRBV6-1 to TRBJ2-7; tentative D call: TRBD1 (6 bases). The CDR3 spans 15 residues. V dropped 3 bases and J dropped 2 bases, with 14 bases sitting between them. Germline V CDR1 and CDR2: MNHNS, SASEGT. Here the CDR3 reads CASSEAGAMAYEQYF. As DNA, the CDR3 is TGTGCCAGCAGTGAGGCAGGGGCCATGGCCTACGAGCAGTACTTC.

V usage is TRBV5-1 and J usage is TRBJ2-6; D remains ambiguous. The CDR3 sequence is 15 residues long. CDR1 and CDR2 from the germline V gene are SGHRS and YFSETQ. V was shortened by 4 bases and J by 4 bases, with 12 bases between the two germline ends. Written as DNA, the CDR3 is TGCGCCAGCAGCCCGGACGGGCCGGGGGCCAACGTCCTGACTTTC. Protein: CASSPDGPGANVLTF.

The chain couples TRBV11-2 to TRBJ2-1; D may be TRBD2 (7 bases). Trimming shortened V by 3 bases and J by 1 base, and 13 bases separated the two germline ends. The length of the CDR3 is 16 residues. Germline assignment: CDR1 SGHAT and CDR2 FQNNGV. CDR3 sequence reads: CASSFRGARSYNEQFF. The DNA of the CDR3 is TGTGCCAGCAGCTTTCGGGGGGCCCGTTCCTACAATGAGCAGTTCTTC.

The chain is built from TRBV12-3 or TRBV12-4 and TRBJ2-5; TRBD2 is a possible D gene (6 bases). The CDR3 contains 15 residues. Trimming removed 2 bases at V and 5 bases at J, with 15 bases between. The CDR3 loop reads CASSLIPRRGETQYF. The CDR3 DNA is TGTGCCAGCAGTTTAATACCCCGCCGGGGGGAGACCCAGTACTTC.

The rearrangement joins TRBV6-5 to TRBJ1-2; 7 nucleotides line up with TRBD1. The CDR3 is 15 residues long. V lost 4 bases to trimming and J lost 1 base; unmatched junction nucleotides: 6. Germline CDR1 and CDR2: MNHEY and SVGAGI. This CDR3 is CASSSGDSLNYGYTF. CDR3 DNA sequence: TGTGCCAGCAGTTCGGGGGACAGTCTTAACTATGGCTACACCTTC.

This sequence joins TRBV6-2 or TRBV6-3 and TRBJ2-6; 11 nucleotides align to TRBD1. This CDR3 is 19 amino acids long. The ends lost 2 bases at V and 0 bases at J; junction bases unmatched: 6. The V gene's germline CDR1 is MNHEY and CDR2 SVGEGT. The CDR3 coding sequence is TGTGCCAGCAGTTACGCCGGAGGGACAGGGGGCTCTGGGGCCAACGTCCTGACTTTC. It is translated as CASSYAGGTGGSGANVLTF.